This TCR beta chain was recovered during a study of siplizumab effects on memory and regulatory T cells (dated by TCRdb to about 2019). With regard to the full study: The study examined how the anti-CD2 antibody siplizumab affects alloreactive T-cell subsets in allogeneic mixed lymphocyte reactions built from human PBMCs.

Summary of the overall study and its limitations: Among mappable alloreactive CD4+ clones, an average Treg-derived fraction of about 69% was observed with siplizumab, compared with 25% to 30% in control reactions. Whether proliferating Tregs from siplizumab cultures were suppressive was not functionally confirmed. Roughly 75-95% of proliferating CD4+ or CD8+ clones could not be assigned a naive or memory phenotype. Greater diversity appeared to be present in unstimulated naive T cells than in memory T cells, and a substantial contribution to the alloresponse seemed to be made by naive cells. The cumulative frequency of alloreactive sequences traceable to unstimulated CD4+ memory T cells was significantly reduced by siplizumab. Sequences below about 10^-5 frequency were poorly captured, so only a minor fraction of alloreactive clones could be mapped to unstimulated subsets.

There are 12 amino acids in the CDR3, from cysteine to phenylalanine inclusive. Kept here is only the CDR3 DNA, which spans 36 bases and is read in frame from base 1. For CDR1 and CDR2, the germline V gene (reference sequence) lists LNHDA and SQIVND. The junction shows trimming of 6 bases on V and 4 bases on J, plus 9 bases between the germline ends. TCRbeta CDR3 sequencing was performed on sorted unstimulated T cells and on proliferating T cells recovered from mixed lymphocyte reactions. Fresh whole blood from approximately 9 HLA-typed healthy donors was used to isolate PBMCs. To map where alloreactive clones came from, CD4+ non-regulatory T cells in the unstimulated state were FACS-sorted. The library was made by the immunoSEQ multiplex PCR assay. The deep sequencing platform assayed approximately 10^5 TCR templates per sample. Genomic DNA extracted from sorted T cells was the material used for TCRbeta CDR3 sequencing. Processing in the source paper ran as follows. The R programming language was used for clonal analysis of TCRbeta CDR3 data. Alloreactive CD4+ and CD8+ clones were identified by comparing unstimulated samples to CFSE-low samples taken after the reaction. Regulatory or non-regulatory origin was assigned to alloreactive CD4+ clones by matching of sequences to sorted unstimulated Treg and non-Treg repertoires. Held by TCRdb, this immuneACCESS table contains in-frame sequences only and omits some clones. Under half of the omission traces to an unresolved V gene where checked; the cause of the rest is unknown. From that table come the V and J calls and clone size; the DNA was used to work out D and trimming. The sample records about 120,000 clones, about 94% of which are singletons. The top ten clonotypes cover under 2% of the sample.

A remark on this clone: Its binding antigen is unknown. No quality values exist for individual bases; no much larger clone is one base distant.

Recombination joined TRBV19 with TRBJ2-5, with no reliable assignment of the D segment. The clonotype originates from a human donor in good health. Sequences were obtained from non-Treg CD4+ T cells sorted from blood. What the cell subset or site label conveys for this sample: FACS-sorted unstimulated CD4+ non-regulatory T cells. The CDR3 loop reads CASSTPRETQYF. The DNA reads as follows: TGTGCCAGTAGCACTCCCCGAGAGACCCAGTACTTC.